One sample yielded the 20 T cell receptor beta chains listed below, sequenced in a study of blood T cell repertoires in COVID-19. Profiling relied on immunoSEQ multiplex PCR, and the TCRdb table lists in-frame clones only, not all of them. The sample yields around 210,000 clones, over 80% seen once. The sample comprised peripheral blood. The source of these receptors is a man between 60 and 75 years old with COVID-19, enrolled during active disease.

V gene TRBV6-5 combines with J gene TRBJ1-5, with TRBD1 as a possible D gene (5 bases). This CDR3 has 14 amino acids. Germline V gene lookup returns CDR1 MNHEY and CDR2 SVGAGI. With 2 bases removed from V and 5 bases from J, the gap between germline ends came to 10 bases. This CDR3 reads CASSYRGSDQPQHF. The CDR3 nucleotides read TGTGCCAGCAGTTACAGGGGATCGGATCAGCCCCAGCATTTT.

This clone was found once. This sequence joins TRBV7-2 and TRBJ2-3; TRBD1 agrees at 11 bases. Germline V gene data show CDR1 as SGHTA and CDR2 as FQGNSA. Trimming removed 5 bases from V and 3 bases from J; junction bases left unmatched: 4. This CDR3 comprises 15 residues. CDR3 nucleotide sequence: TGTGCCAGCAGCCGGGACAGGGGGTGGACAGATACGCAGTATTTT. This sequence encodes CASSRDRGWTDTQYF.

The chain links TRBV2 to TRBJ1-2; D possibly corresponds to TRBD1 (6 bases). Germline V gene lookup returns CDR1 SNHLY and CDR2 FYNNEI. This CDR3 has 17 residues. V was shortened by 6 bases and J by 0 bases, with 20 bases between the two germline ends. The CDR3 coding sequence is TGTGCCAGCAGAAGGGGGGGAACGACCCCCACTAACTATGGCTACACCTTC. Its protein is CASRRGGTTPTNYGYTF. Drawing the rest from reference TRBV2 and TRBJ1-2, the complete variable domain is EPEVTQTPSHQVTQMGQEVILRCVPISNHLYFYWYRQILGQKVEFLVSFYNNEISEKSEIFDDQFSVERPDGSNFTLKIRSTKLEDSAMYFCASRRGGTTPTNYGYTFGSGTRLTVV.

V is TRBV5-1 and J is TRBJ1-3, with 9 bases lining up with TRBD1. CDR3 size: 19 residues. V shed 1 base and J 2 bases; nucleotides not matched to a gene: 13. Per the germline V gene, CDR1 is SGHRS and CDR2 is YFSETQ. The CDR3 sequence: CASSLFGTGRSGTGNTIYF. The CDR3 nucleotides read TGCGCCAGCAGCTTGTTTGGGACAGGGAGGTCTGGGACTGGAAACACCATATATTTT.

The rearrangement joins TRBV19 to TRBJ1-5; D is uncertain. The V gene lost 8 bases and the J gene lost 4 bases, with 12 bases spanning the gap. Per the germline V gene, CDR1 is LNHDA and CDR2 is SQIVND (reference sequence). The CDR3 contains 13 residues. The CDR3 loop is CASRRQSNQPQHF. The CDR3 DNA is TGTGCCAGTCGCAGGCAATCAAATCAGCCCCAGCATTTT.

This chain uses TRBV6-4 with TRBJ1-6; D is unclear. The V gene lost 3 bases and the J gene lost 7 bases, with 10 bases spanning the gap. CDR3 length equals 14 residues. Per germline, CDR1 MRHNA and CDR2 SNTAGT. The CDR3, as DNA: TGTGCCAGCAGTGAGGCAGGAGGGAATTCACCCCTCCACTTT. Amino acids: CASSEAGGNSPLHF.

V gene TRBV27 combines with J gene TRBJ2-2; D is uncertain. V was cut by 3 bases and J by 0 bases, with 5 bases left in between. The CDR3 contains 14 residues. CDR1 and CDR2 from the germline V gene are MNHEY and SMNVEV (reference sequence). In DNA form, the CDR3 reads TGTGCCAGCAGTTTGGGCACGAACACCGGGGAGCTGTTTTTT. Protein sequence: CASSLGTNTGELFF.

This clone was found a few times. This chain links TRBV4-1 with TRBJ2-2; unclear D gene. The CDR3 covers 15 residues. V lost 4 bases to trimming and J lost 0 bases, with 9 bases between them. From germline, CDR1 is MGHRA and CDR2 YSYEKL. This CDR3 reads CASSLAAANTGELFF. CDR3 DNA: TGCGCCAGCAGCCTGGCGGCAGCGAACACCGGGGAGCTGTTTTTT.

V and J are TRBV4-1 and TRBJ2-5; D perhaps matches TRBD1 (5 bases). Germline loops: CDR1 MGHRA, CDR2 YSYEKL. The CDR3 extends over 17 amino acids. Trimming took 4 bases from V and 4 from J, leaving 22 bases between them. The chain's CDR3 is CASSRPGPGPLRETQYF. In DNA, the CDR3 is TGCGCCAGCAGCCGCCCAGGACCAGGGCCCTTGAGAGAGACCCAGTACTTC.

This chain joins TRBV7-9 and TRBJ2-5, with 12 positions matching TRBD2. Trimming took 0 bases from V and 2 from J; bases not matched to a gene: 1. Germline V CDR1 and CDR2: SEHNR, FQNEAQ (reference sequence). The CDR3 sequence is 16 residues long. CDR3 bases: TGTGCCAGCAGCTTAGCCGGACTAGCGGGGCAAGAGACCCAGTACTTC. It translates to CASSLAGLAGQETQYF.

The J gene is TRBJ1-3, the V gene TRBV27; D perhaps matches TRBD1 (6 bases). The CDR3 length is 16 residues. CDR1 MNHEY and CDR2 SMNVEV come from the germline V gene (reference sequence). V was cut by 5 bases and J by 3 bases, with 17 bases left in between. The CDR3 nucleotides are TGTGCCAGCAGTCAACCGACAGGTCCTGGTGGAAACACCATATATTTT. It yields the protein CASSQPTGPGGNTIYF.

The chain uses TRBV5-4 and TRBJ2-1; TRBD2 is a possible D gene (6 bases). The germline V and J ends were trimmed by 5 bases and 0 bases, with 12 bases remaining between them. The CDR3 sequence is 15 residues long. CDR1 is SGHNT, CDR2 YYREEE, per germline (reference sequence). The DNA of the CDR3 is TGTGCCAGCAGTCAATCAGCGGGCTCCTACAATGAGCAGTTCTTC. Its translation: CASSQSAGSYNEQFF.

The chain couples TRBV4-2 to TRBJ1-3; tentative D call: TRBD1 (5 bases). Between the trimmed V and J ends, which lost 1 base and 0 bases, there was a span of 13 bases. The CDR3 covers 17 residues. Germline CDR1 LGHNA, CDR2 YNFKEQ. Here the CDR3 DNA reads TGTGCCAGCAGCCAAGGGTCCGGGGGTGACTCTGGAAACACCATATATTTT. Translation: CASSQGSGGDSGNTIYF.

J is TRBJ1-6 and V is TRBV18; D unresolved. The CDR3 contains 16 residues. Trimming cost V 1 base and J 7 bases, with 14 bases left between them. Germline V CDR1 and CDR2: KGHSH, LQKENI. The CDR3 loop is CASSPRERSRNSPLHF. DNA of the CDR3: TGTGCCAGCTCACCACGGGAGAGAAGCAGGAATTCACCCCTCCACTTT.

The chain is built from TRBV9 and TRBJ2-6; TRBD1 might be the D (6 bases). The V end lost 5 bases, the J end lost 1 base, and 13 bases lay between the germline ends. Germline loops: CDR1 SGDLS, CDR2 YYNGEE. This CDR3 spans 16 amino acids. CDR3 nucleotides: TGTGCCAGCAGTGAAAACAGGGCATCTGGGGCCAACGTCCTGACTTTC. It is translated as CASSENRASGANVLTF.

The chain carries TRBV4-2 and TRBJ1-1; D unclear. The CDR3 is 14 amino acids. Trimming stripped 0 bases from V and 3 bases from J, with 8 bases between. The germline gives CDR1 LGHNA, CDR2 YNFKEQ. The chain's CDR3 is CASSQDRPDTEAFF. As DNA, the CDR3 is TGTGCCAGCAGCCAAGACAGGCCCGACACTGAAGCTTTCTTT.

This chain uses TRBV28 with TRBJ1-1, with a possible D match to TRBD1 (5 bases). The V gene lost 6 bases and the J gene lost 6 bases, with 17 bases spanning the gap. Per the germline V gene, CDR1 is MDHEN and CDR2 is SYDVKM. This CDR3 is built from 14 residues. The CDR3 loop is CASSLLGRAAEAFF. CDR3 sequence (DNA): TGTGCCAGCAGCCTCCTCGGCAGGGCGGCTGAAGCTTTCTTT.

This clone showed up just a few times. The rearrangement joins TRBV18 to TRBJ2-7, with 9 bases lining up with TRBD2. The CDR3 spans 15 residues. The V gene end was trimmed by 2 bases and the J gene end by 2 bases; junction bases not matched to a gene: 4. Germline lookup yields CDR1 KGHSH and CDR2 LQKENI. DNA for the CDR3: TGTGCCAGCTCACCAAGGTCTAGCGGGGCCTACGAGCAGTACTTC. The encoded protein is CASSPRSSGAYEQYF.

The rearrangement links TRBV30 to TRBJ1-2; tentatively, D is TRBD1 (6 bases). CDR1 GTSNPN and CDR2 SVGIG come from the germline V gene (reference sequence). This CDR3 contains 14 residues. V was shortened by 2 bases and J by 4 bases, with 14 bases between the two germline ends. The CDR3 DNA is TGTGCCTGGAGTCTTTGGGGGCGAAGCTATGGCTACACCTTC. It encodes CAWSLWGRSYGYTF.

The rearrangement uses TRBV29-1 and TRBJ1-2; the match to TRBD1 covers 9 bases. This CDR3 spans 15 amino acids. Germline V gene lookup returns CDR1 SQVTM and CDR2 ANQGSEA. The trim removed 2 bases at V and 3 bases at J, leaving 7 bases unmatched. This chain's CDR3 is CSVEPLRDRDYGYTF. CDR3 DNA: TGCAGCGTTGAACCCCTCCGGGACAGGGACTATGGCTACACCTTC.